One sample yielded the 18 T cell receptor beta chains listed below, sequenced in a study of blood T cell repertoires in COVID-19. This table comes from immunoSEQ multiplex PCR, and its TCRdb copy is limited to in-frame clones, with some not included. The sample lists 70,000 or so clones, roughly 89% occurring once. Sequenced input: peripheral blood. The source of these receptors is a woman aged 45-59 years with acute or convalescent COVID-19.

The rearrangement links TRBV7-2 to TRBJ2-1, with 7 bases fitting TRBD1. Germline V lookup: CDR1 SGHTA, CDR2 FQGNSA. With V trimmed by 4 bases and J by 0 bases, 6 bases remained unmatched. The CDR3 is 16 amino acids. CDR3 coding DNA: TGTGCCAGCAGCTCACAGGGGTTGAGCTCCTACAATGAGCAGTTCTTC. Residues: CASSSQGLSSYNEQFF.

This clone is a singleton in its sample. V gene TRBV19 combines with J gene TRBJ2-3; unclear D gene. Trimming removed 3 bases from V and 7 bases from J, with 11 bases in between. The germline gives CDR1 LNHDA, CDR2 SQIVND (reference sequence). The CDR3 runs to 13 residues. The DNA for the CDR3 is TGTGCCAGTAGTATTGGTCCGAGGTATACGCAGTATTTT. Residues: CASSIGPRYTQYF.

V usage is TRBV5-6 and J usage is TRBJ1-1, with D perhaps TRBD1 (5 bases). The V gene lost 4 bases and the J gene lost 4 bases, with 11 bases spanning the gap. This CDR3 is built from 13 residues. Per the germline V gene, CDR1 is SGHDT and CDR2 is YYEEEE. This chain's CDR3 is CASSLGGFTEAFF. DNA for the CDR3: TGTGCCAGCAGCCTCGGGGGATTCACTGAAGCTTTCTTT.

The chain is built from TRBV6-1 and TRBJ2-5; D is possibly TRBD1 (7 bases). V was pared by 3 bases and J by 2 bases, with 10 bases between. Germline CDR1 MNHNS, CDR2 SASEGT. The CDR3 covers 14 residues. This CDR3 reads CASSDRGRQETQYF. The CDR3 nucleotides are TGTGCCAGCAGTGACAGGGGGAGGCAAGAGACCCAGTACTTC.

The gene calls are TRBV6-5 and TRBJ1-1; D gene unclear. CDR3 size: 11 residues. Germline-derived CDR1 and CDR2 are MNHEY and SVGAGI. V dropped 7 bases and J dropped 5 bases, with 8 bases sitting between them. The CDR3 DNA reads TGTGCCAGCATCCCGAGGACTGAAGCTTTCTTT. Translated: CASIPRTEAFF.

This clone was recorded once. This chain uses TRBV27 with TRBJ1-5, with D unresolved. The CDR3 extends over 15 amino acids. Germline V gene lookup returns CDR1 MNHEY and CDR2 SMNVEV (reference sequence). Trimming cost V 6 bases and J 1 base, with 13 bases left between them. In DNA, the CDR3 is TGTGCCAGCAGCGAGACGGGATGGAGCAATCAGCCCCAGCATTTT. Translated: CASSETGWSNQPQHF.

The rearrangement uses TRBV5-1 and TRBJ1-1; 9 positions match TRBD1. Germline loops: CDR1 SGHRS, CDR2 YFSETQ. The V gene end was trimmed by 3 bases and the J gene end by 3 bases; junction bases not matched to a gene: 3. This CDR3 region has 14 residues. The CDR3 protein is CASSSGQGYTEAFF. CDR3 DNA sequence: TGCGCCAGCAGCTCCGGACAGGGGTACACTGAAGCTTTCTTT. Filled out from reference TRBV5-1 and TRBJ1-1, the complete variable domain reads KAGVTQTPRYLIKTRGQQVTLSCSPISGHRSVSWYQQTPGQGLQFLFEYFSETQRNKGNFPGRFSGRQFSNSRSEMNVSTLELGDSALYLCASSSGQGYTEAFFGQGTRLTVV.

The chain combines TRBV18 with TRBJ1-1; D may be TRBD1 (6 bases). V was cut by 4 bases and J by 0 bases, with 9 bases left in between. The V gene's germline CDR1 is KGHSH and CDR2 LQKENI. The CDR3 runs to 14 residues. CDR3 region: CASSRDKMNTEAFF. CDR3 sequence (DNA): TGTGCCAGCTCACGGGACAAAATGAACACTGAAGCTTTCTTT. The full variable domain, in which reference TRBV18 and TRBJ1-1 provide the parts outside the CDR3, is NAGVMQNPRHLVRRRGQEARLRCSPMKGHSHVYWYRQLPEEGLKFMVYLQKENIIDESGMPKERFSAEFPKEGPSILRIQQVVRGDSAAYFCASSRDKMNTEAFFGQGTRLTVV.

The rearrangement links TRBV7-9 to TRBJ2-5; 10 bases fit TRBD1. The ends lost 4 bases at V and 4 bases at J; junction bases unmatched: 6. The CDR3 is 15 residues long. Germline CDR1 reads SEHNR; CDR2 reads FQNEAQ (reference sequence). In DNA, the CDR3 is TGTGCCAGCAGCTCTGGACAGGGGGGGCGAGAGACCCAGTACTTC. It yields the protein CASSSGQGGRETQYF.

The V gene is TRBV18, the J gene TRBJ1-1, with D perhaps matching TRBD1 (6 bases). V dropped 3 bases and J dropped 5 bases, with 13 bases sitting between them. The CDR3 runs to 14 residues. The germline V gene encodes CDR1 KGHSH and CDR2 LQKENI. The CDR3: CASSPGGLGTEAFF. CDR3 coding DNA: TGTGCCAGCTCACCCGGGGGGCTGGGGACTGAAGCTTTCTTT.

This sequence joins TRBV30 and TRBJ1-1; tentatively, D is TRBD1 (6 bases). CDR1 is GTSNPN, CDR2 SVGIG, per germline (reference sequence). The germline V and J ends were trimmed by 4 bases and 1 base, with 13 bases remaining between them. The CDR3 loop spans 14 amino acids. CDR3 sequence (DNA): TGTGCCTGGAACGATAAGACAGGGAACACTGAAGCTTTCTTT. Translation gives CAWNDKTGNTEAFF.

This rearrangement joins TRBV9 to TRBJ2-7, with 7 bases lining up with TRBD1. Germline V gene lookup returns CDR1 SGDLS and CDR2 YYNGEE. The CDR3 covers 16 residues. With V trimmed by 0 bases and J by 3 bases, 9 bases remained unmatched. The CDR3 here is CASSVDPTGKLYEQYF. The CDR3 DNA reads TGTGCCAGCAGCGTAGATCCGACAGGGAAGCTCTACGAGCAGTACTTC.

The rearrangement links TRBV10-2 to TRBJ2-3; D possibly corresponds to TRBD1 (6 bases). V was pared by 3 bases and J by 1 base, with 11 bases between. CDR1 and CDR2 (germline): WSHSY, SAAADI. The CDR3 is made up of 15 amino acids. CDR3 in DNA: TGCGCCAGCAGTGATCCGGGACAAGGCACAGATACGCAGTATTTT. This codes for CASSDPGQGTDTQYF.

The chain has TRBV2 and TRBJ1-4; 8 nucleotides agree with TRBD1. Germline-derived CDR1 and CDR2 are SNHLY and FYNNEI. This CDR3 contains 14 residues. V lost 5 bases and J lost 5; bases outside the gene matches: 4. The CDR3 DNA is TGTGCCAGCAGTATACAGGGGGGAAATGAAAAACTGTTTTTT. Translated, it gives CASSIQGGNEKLFF.

The rearrangement links TRBV10-2 to TRBJ1-1, with a possible D match to TRBD1 (6 bases). The CDR3 has 13 residues. V was pared by 4 bases and J by 11 bases, with 17 bases between. CDR1 is WSHSY and CDR2 is SAAADI in the germline V gene. The CDR3 DNA sequence: TGCGCCAGCAGTGCCTCCACAGGGCGTGGCGCTTTCTTT. Amino acid sequence: CASSASTGRGAFF.

The chain combines TRBV19 with TRBJ1-4; possible D gene TRBD1, 6 bases. The CDR3 has 14 amino acids. V lost 3 bases, J lost 5 bases, and 10 bases lay in between. CDR1 is LNHDA, CDR2 SQIVND, per germline (reference sequence). The CDR3, as DNA: TGTGCCAGTAGTATGGGACAAGTCAATGAAAAACTGTTTTTT. Amino acids: CASSMGQVNEKLFF.

The V and J genes are TRBV28 and TRBJ1-2; the D is unclear. The V gene's germline CDR1 is MDHEN and CDR2 SYDVKM. The length of the CDR3 is 13 residues. The V end was cut by 3 bases, the J end by 7 bases, with 12 bases between. In DNA, the CDR3 is TGTGCCAGCAGTTTTGTCACACCCAGTGGCTACACCTTC. Protein: CASSFVTPSGYTF.

The chain combines TRBV7-9 with TRBJ2-3; D is unclear. The CDR3 covers 16 residues. Germline CDR1 SEHNR, CDR2 FQNEAQ (reference sequence). The germline V and J ends were trimmed by 2 bases and 0 bases, with 12 bases remaining between them. For the CDR3, the DNA is TGTGCCAGCAGCTTAATGGTACGCCTAAGCACAGATACGCAGTATTTT. Residues: CASSLMVRLSTDTQYF.